The rows below give T cell receptor beta chains drawn from one sample of a study of cytomegalovirus exposure and HLA in healthy donors. This table comes from immunoSEQ multiplex PCR, and its TCRdb copy is limited to in-frame clones, with some not included. Of under 130,000 clones in the sample, over 70% were seen once. The sample taken for sequencing was PBMCs. The receptors come from a man aged 30-40 years in good health and CMV-seronegative. The CDR3 runs from the conserved cysteine through the conserved F or W. D genes are given only for firm matches. Not every row has a clone size; where given, it reads once, few, many or a size class.

CDR3aa | CDR3nt | v_gene | abundance | j_gene | d_gene
CASKPAVTRTDTQYF | TGTGCCAGTAAACCAGCGGTGACGAGGACAGATACGCAGTATTTT | TRBV19 | . | TRBJ2-3 | .
CASSARETGELFF | TGCGCCAGCAGTGCGAGGGAAACCGGGGAGCTGTTTTTT | TRBV10-1 | . | TRBJ2-2 | .
CASSPVGQENTGELFF | TGTGCCAGCTCGCCGGTAGGACAGGAAAACACCGGGGAGCTGTTTTTT | TRBV18 | . | TRBJ2-2 | TRBD1
CASSVGNFNYGYTF | TGTGCCAGCAGCGTAGGTAATTTTAACTATGGCTACACCTTC | TRBV9 | . | TRBJ1-2 | .
CASSRGGGMRYGYTF | TGTGCCAGCAGCCGGGGGGGTGGGATGCGGTATGGCTACACCTTC | TRBV9 | . | TRBJ1-2 | .
CASSPTTASYEQYF | TGCGCCAGCAGCCCGACAACGGCGAGCTACGAGCAGTACTTC | TRBV5-1 | . | TRBJ2-7 | .
CASRPDSNTGELFF | TGTGCCAGCAGACCGGACTCTAACACCGGGGAGCTGTTTTTT | TRBV7-6 | . | TRBJ2-2 | .
CAWSPGTDNRYTF | TGTGCCTGGAGTCCCGGGACAGACAATCGCTACACCTTC | TRBV30 | . | TRBJ1-2 | TRBD1
CASRPDNGEMNTEAFF | TGTGCCAGCAGGCCCGATAACGGGGAAATGAACACTGAAGCTTTCTTT | TRBV6-6 | . | TRBJ1-1 | .
CASSVESAGGPTDTQYF | TGTGCCAGCAGCGTGGAATCGGCGGGGGGGCCTACAGATACGCAGTATTTT | TRBV7-2 | . | TRBJ2-3 | TRBD2
CASSLGLASTGELFF | TGTGCCAGCAGCTTAGGACTAGCTAGCACCGGGGAGCTGTTTTTT | TRBV7-9 | . | TRBJ2-2 | TRBD2
CASSQVLQVPGELFF | TGCGCCAGCAGCCAAGTACTACAGGTTCCCGGGGAGCTGTTTTTT | TRBV4-3 | . | TRBJ2-2 | .
CAISEADRTAKNIQYF | TGTGCCATCAGTGAGGCCGACAGGACAGCCAAAAACATTCAGTACTTC | TRBV10-3 | few | TRBJ2-4 | .
CASSRIAGDGTDTQYF | TGTGCCAGTAGTAGAATAGCGGGAGATGGCACAGATACGCAGTATTTT | TRBV19 | . | TRBJ2-3 | TRBD2
CASSLAIAQETQYF | TGTGCCAGCAGCTTAGCGATAGCCCAAGAGACCCAGTACTTC | TRBV7-9 | once | TRBJ2-5 | .
CASSLDPHREGFNGYTF | TGTGCCAGCAGTTTAGACCCTCACAGGGAGGGATTCAATGGCTACACCTTC | TRBV27 | . | TRBJ1-2 | .
CAISDTSGVNSGANVLTF | TGTGCCATCAGTGACACTAGCGGGGTAAACTCTGGGGCCAACGTCCTGACTTTC | TRBV10-3 | few | TRBJ2-6 | TRBD2
CASRDRDTYEQYF | TGTGCCAGCCGGGACAGGGACACCTACGAGCAGTACTTC | TRBV19 | . | TRBJ2-7 | TRBD1
CAWSSAAGGPGELFF | TGTGCCTGGAGCTCGGCGGCAGGGGGTCCCGGGGAGCTGTTTTTT | TRBV30 | . | TRBJ2-2 | TRBD1
CASSLSGEGLREKLFF | TGTGCCAGCAGTTTATCAGGGGAGGGTCTCAGGGAAAAACTGTTTTTT | TRBV27 | . | TRBJ1-4 | .
CASSLSGTDTQYF | TGTGCCAGCAGCTTATCCGGGACAGATACGCAGTATTTT | TRBV7-6 | . | TRBJ2-3 | .
CASRASLSNEKLFF | TGTGCCAGCAGGGCTAGTTTGTCTAATGAAAAACTGTTTTTT | TRBV6-5 | once | TRBJ1-4 | .
CASRLDRGNEKLFF | TGTGCCAGCAGGCTCGACAGGGGGAATGAAAAACTGTTTTTT | TRBV6-1 | . | TRBJ1-4 | TRBD1
CATQLAESYEQYF | TGTGCCACCCAGCTAGCGGAAAGCTACGAGCAGTACTTC | TRBV5-6 | . | TRBJ2-7 | TRBD2
CASSLDGNYGYTF | TGTGCCAGCTCTCTCGACGGGAACTATGGCTACACCTTC | TRBV18 | . | TRBJ1-2 | .
CASSLGPGLAGGLKETQYF | TGTGCCAGCAGCTTAGGTCCGGGACTAGCGGGGGGGCTAAAGGAGACCCAGTACTTC | TRBV11-3 | . | TRBJ2-5 | TRBD2
CASMWGDTEAFF | TGTGCCAGCATGTGGGGGGACACTGAAGCTTTCTTT | TRBV2 | few | TRBJ1-1 | .
CASRTGGLLNTEAFF | TGTGCCAGCAGGACAGGGGGCCTCTTGAACACTGAAGCTTTCTTT | TRBV28 | . | TRBJ1-1 | TRBD1
CASSGRYEQYF | TGTGCCAGCAGTGGGAGATACGAGCAGTACTTC | TRBV6-1 | . | TRBJ2-7 | .
CASSLRAGDNEQFF | TGCGCCAGCAGCTTGCGAGCGGGGGACAATGAGCAGTTCTTC | TRBV5-1 | few | TRBJ2-1 | TRBD2
CASSSTTGISTDTQYF | TGTGCCAGCAGCTCGACAACAGGGATTAGCACAGATACGCAGTATTTT | TRBV2 | . | TRBJ2-3 | .
CASSAGSQAPQFF | TGTGCCAGCAGTGCGGGGTCACAAGCGCCTCAGTTCTTC | TRBV2 | . | TRBJ2-1 | .
CASSLTGGTNSPLHF | TGCGCCAGCAGCTTAACAGGCGGTACAAATTCACCCCTCCACTTT | TRBV5-1 | . | TRBJ1-6 | .
CASSYRVGEGQPQHF | TGTGCCAGCAGTTACAGGGTAGGGGAGGGTCAGCCCCAGCATTTT | TRBV6-5 | . | TRBJ1-5 | .
CASSQGTGVTNRPQHF | TGTGCCAGCAGCCAGGGGACCGGGGTCACAAATCGGCCCCAGCATTTT | TRBV11-2 | . | TRBJ1-5 | .
CASSILAGQETQYF | TGTGCCAGTAGTATACTAGCGGGACAAGAGACCCAGTACTTC | TRBV19 | . | TRBJ2-5 | TRBD2
CSVDPRGIGEQFF | TGCAGCGTTGATCCCAGGGGCATCGGTGAGCAGTTCTTC | TRBV29-1 | . | TRBJ2-1 | .
CATSRDPYNEQFF | TGTGCCACCAGCAGAGATCCATACAATGAGCAGTTCTTC | TRBV15 | . | TRBJ2-1 | .
CASSPTTGSEQYF | TGTGCCAGCAGCCCTACTACAGGGAGCGAGCAGTACTTC | TRBV9 | . | TRBJ2-7 | .
CATSRETGTVSPEAFF | TGTGCCACCAGCAGAGAAACAGGGACCGTTTCCCCTGAAGCTTTCTTT | TRBV15 | . | TRBJ1-1 | .